This T cell receptor (beta chain) comes out of a study of T cells in Graves' hyperthyroidism and ophthalmopathy. Amplified TCR beta CDR3 regions derived from RNA transcripts. The HTBI set primed first-round TCR CDR3 RT-PCR. Via MiXCR, TCRdb re-called the multiplex PCR reads, giving one row per CDR3 protein. In the table there are fewer than 350,000 distinct CDR3 sequences, about 13% of which are singletons. In its sample, this clonotype was seen many times. The germline V gene has CDR1 SGHTA and CDR2 FQGTGA. The CDR3 consists of 14 residues. V dropped 7 bases and J dropped 2 bases, with 15 bases sitting between them.

The sequenced material came from blood. The receptor was derived from a woman in her thirties or forties with Graves' hyperthyroidism. V gene TRBV7-3 combines with J gene TRBJ2-7; perhaps TRBD2 as D (5 bases). Written as DNA, the CDR3 is TGTGCCAGCACCCTGTCGACGGGGACCTACGAGCAGTACTTC. Its translation is CASTLSTGTYEQYF.